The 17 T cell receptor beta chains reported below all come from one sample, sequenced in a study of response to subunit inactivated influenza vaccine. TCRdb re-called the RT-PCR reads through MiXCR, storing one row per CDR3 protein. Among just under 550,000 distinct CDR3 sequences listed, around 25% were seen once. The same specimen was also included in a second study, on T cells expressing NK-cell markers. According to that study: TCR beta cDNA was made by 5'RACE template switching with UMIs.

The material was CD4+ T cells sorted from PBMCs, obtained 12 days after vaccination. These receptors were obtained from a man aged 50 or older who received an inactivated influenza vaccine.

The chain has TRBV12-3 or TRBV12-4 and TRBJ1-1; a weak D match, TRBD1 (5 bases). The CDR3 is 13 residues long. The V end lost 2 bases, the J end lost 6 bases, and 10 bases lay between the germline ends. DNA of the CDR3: TGTGCCAGCAGTTTACCCGGGACCCCTGAAGCTTTCTTT. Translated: CASSLPGTPEAFF.

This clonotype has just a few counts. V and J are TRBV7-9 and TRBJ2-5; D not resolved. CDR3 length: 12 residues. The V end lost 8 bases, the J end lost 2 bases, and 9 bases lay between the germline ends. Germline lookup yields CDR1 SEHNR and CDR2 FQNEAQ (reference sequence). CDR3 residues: CASGRRQETQYF. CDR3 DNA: TGTGCCAGCGGGCGGAGACAAGAGACCCAGTACTTC.

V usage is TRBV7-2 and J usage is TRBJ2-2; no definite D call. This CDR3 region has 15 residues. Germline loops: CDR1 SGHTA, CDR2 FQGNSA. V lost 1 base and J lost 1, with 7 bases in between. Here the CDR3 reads CASSLVSQNTGELFF. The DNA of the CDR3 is TGTGCCAGCAGCTTAGTTTCGCAGAACACCGGGGAGCTGTTTTTT.

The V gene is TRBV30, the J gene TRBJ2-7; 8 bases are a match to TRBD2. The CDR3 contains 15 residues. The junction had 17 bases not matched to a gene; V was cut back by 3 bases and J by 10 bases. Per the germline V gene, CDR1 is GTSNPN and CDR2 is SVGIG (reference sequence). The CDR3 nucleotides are TGTGCCTGGAGCCCTCAACGGGGGGGCCCGATACGTCAGTACTTC. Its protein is CAWSPQRGGPIRQYF.

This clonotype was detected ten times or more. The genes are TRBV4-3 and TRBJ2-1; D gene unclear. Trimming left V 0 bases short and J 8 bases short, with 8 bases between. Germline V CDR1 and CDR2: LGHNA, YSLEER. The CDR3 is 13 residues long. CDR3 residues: CASSQERPDEQFF. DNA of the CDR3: TGCGCCAGCAGCCAAGAAAGACCCGATGAGCAGTTCTTC.

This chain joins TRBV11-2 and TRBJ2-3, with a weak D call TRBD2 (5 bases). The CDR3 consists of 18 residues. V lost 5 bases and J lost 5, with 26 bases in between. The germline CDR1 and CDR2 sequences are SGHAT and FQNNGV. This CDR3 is CASSPRVRRGIRGDTQYF. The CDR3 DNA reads TGTGCCAGCAGCCCCCGAGTACGGAGAGGGATCCGCGGAGATACGCAGTATTTT.

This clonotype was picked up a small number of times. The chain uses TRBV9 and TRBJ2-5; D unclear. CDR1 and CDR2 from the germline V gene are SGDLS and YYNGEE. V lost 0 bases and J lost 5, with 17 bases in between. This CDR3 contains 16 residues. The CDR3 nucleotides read TGTGCCAGCAGCGTAGGGAAGGGCCTCCAGTGGGAGACCCAGTACTTC. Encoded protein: CASSVGKGLQWETQYF.

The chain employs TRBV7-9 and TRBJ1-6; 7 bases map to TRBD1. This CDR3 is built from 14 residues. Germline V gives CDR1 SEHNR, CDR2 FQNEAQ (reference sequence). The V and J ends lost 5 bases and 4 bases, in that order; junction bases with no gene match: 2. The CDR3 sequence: CASSVGQYNSPLHF. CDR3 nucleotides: TGTGCCAGCAGCGTGGGACAGTATAATTCACCCCTCCACTTT.

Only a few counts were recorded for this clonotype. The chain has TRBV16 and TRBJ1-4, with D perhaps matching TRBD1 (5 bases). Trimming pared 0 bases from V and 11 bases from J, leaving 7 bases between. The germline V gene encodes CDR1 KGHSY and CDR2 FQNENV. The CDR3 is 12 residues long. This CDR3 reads CASSQSSGKLFF. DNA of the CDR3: TGTGCCAGCAGCCAATCGTCAGGGAAACTGTTTTTT.

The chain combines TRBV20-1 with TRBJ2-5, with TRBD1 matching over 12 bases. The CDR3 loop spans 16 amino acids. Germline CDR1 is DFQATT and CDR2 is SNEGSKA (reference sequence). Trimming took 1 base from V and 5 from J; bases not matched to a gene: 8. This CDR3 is CSARVTGTGGVETQYF. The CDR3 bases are TGCAGTGCTAGAGTAACAGGGACAGGGGGCGTTGAGACCCAGTACTTC.

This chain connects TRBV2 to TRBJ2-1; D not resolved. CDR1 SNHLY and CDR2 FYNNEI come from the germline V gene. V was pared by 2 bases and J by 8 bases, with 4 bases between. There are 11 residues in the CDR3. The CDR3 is CASSERDEQFF. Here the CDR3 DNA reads TGTGCCAGCAGTGAACGGGATGAGCAGTTCTTC.

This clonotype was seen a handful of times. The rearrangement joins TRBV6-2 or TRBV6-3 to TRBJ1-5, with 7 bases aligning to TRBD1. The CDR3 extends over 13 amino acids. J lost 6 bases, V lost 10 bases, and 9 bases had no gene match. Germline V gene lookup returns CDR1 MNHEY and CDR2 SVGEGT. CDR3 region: CATNDRVRQPQHF. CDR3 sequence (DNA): TGTGCCACCAATGACAGGGTACGTCAGCCCCAGCATTTT.

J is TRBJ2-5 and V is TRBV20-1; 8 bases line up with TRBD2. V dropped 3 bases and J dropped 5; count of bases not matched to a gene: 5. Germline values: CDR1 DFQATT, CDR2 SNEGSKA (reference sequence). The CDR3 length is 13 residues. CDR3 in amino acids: CSASTGGRETQYF. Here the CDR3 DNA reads TGCAGTGCTAGTACGGGGGGGAGGGAGACCCAGTACTTC.

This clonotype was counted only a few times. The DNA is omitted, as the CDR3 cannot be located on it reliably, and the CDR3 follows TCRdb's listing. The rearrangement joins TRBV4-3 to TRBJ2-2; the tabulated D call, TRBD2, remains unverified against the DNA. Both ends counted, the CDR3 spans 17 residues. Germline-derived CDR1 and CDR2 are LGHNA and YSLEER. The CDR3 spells CASSQQAGVAGGASLFF.

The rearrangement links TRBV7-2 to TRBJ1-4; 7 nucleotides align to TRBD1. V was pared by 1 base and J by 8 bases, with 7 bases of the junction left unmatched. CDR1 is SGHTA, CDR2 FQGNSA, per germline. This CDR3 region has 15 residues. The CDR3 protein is CASSLVRGMGEKLFF. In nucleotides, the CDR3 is TGTGCCAGCAGCTTAGTCAGGGGGATGGGGGAAAAACTGTTTTTT.

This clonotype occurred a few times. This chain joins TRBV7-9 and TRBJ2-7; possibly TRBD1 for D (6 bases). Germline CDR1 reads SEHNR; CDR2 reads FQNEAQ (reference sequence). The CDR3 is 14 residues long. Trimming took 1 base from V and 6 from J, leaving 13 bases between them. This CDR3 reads CASSLGGRGGEQYF. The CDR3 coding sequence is TGTGCCAGCAGCTTAGGAGGCAGGGGTGGCGAGCAGTACTTC.

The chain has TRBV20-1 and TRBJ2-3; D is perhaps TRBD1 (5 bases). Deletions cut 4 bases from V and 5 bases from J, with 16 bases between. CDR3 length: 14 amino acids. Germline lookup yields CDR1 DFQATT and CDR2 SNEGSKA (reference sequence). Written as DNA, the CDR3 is TGCAGTGCTACAAAAGGGGTTTGGGGAGATACGCAGTATTTT. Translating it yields CSATKGVWGDTQYF.